This TCR beta chain derives from a study of blood T cell repertoires in COVID-19. The study recruited people aged about 18 to 95 years across around 24 US areas. Trimming shortened V by 4 bases and J by 2 bases, and 14 bases separated the two germline ends. The CDR3 contains 15 residues. The germline V gene has CDR1 ENHRY and CDR2 SYGVKD. In the original analysis: Quantification of nucleated cells was approximated via reference gene primer amplification. Profiling relied on immunoSEQ multiplex PCR, and the TCRdb table lists in-frame clones only, not all of them. Clone size and V and J calls were adopted from that table, with D and trimming inferred from the DNA. The sample holds 310,000 or so clones, 87% seen once.

The sequencing input was PBMCs or T cells enriched from blood (not recorded which). The sequence was obtained from a woman aged 18-30 years who had recovered from COVID-19. The V gene is TRBV10-3, the J gene TRBJ2-5; D perhaps matches TRBD2 (7 bases). The CDR3 coding sequence is TGTGCCATCAGTGTGGGGGGGGCGTCTCAAGAGACCCAGTACTTC. Protein product: CAISVGGASQETQYF.